This T cell receptor beta chain was observed in a study of cytomegalovirus exposure and HLA in healthy donors. Primers included in the PCR were 60 Vbeta and 13 Jbeta primers. Source study methods: The count from a later analysis was some 81 million unique TCR beta chains, 9.5 million to 13 million of them shared. Measured with immunoSEQ multiplex PCR; TCRdb has only the in-frame clones, and not every one. That table furnishes V, J and clone size, whereas the DNA furnished D and trimming. Its listing shows 35,000 to 45,000 clones. General study points: Accurate prediction of most subjects' HLA-A and HLA-B alleles from TCR beta sequences was reported.

With respect to this clone: The antigen is unknown.

Trimming took 2 bases from V and 0 from J, leaving 20 bases between them. The CDR3 runs 18 residues. CDR1 SGHDT and CDR2 YYEEEE come from the germline V gene. The sample was PBMCs. The sequence was collected from a man aged 30 to 45 in good health and CMV-seronegative. The chain uses TRBV5-6 and TRBJ1-1; the D is unclear. The CDR3 loop is CASSFLPLIDNMNTEAFF. The DNA for the CDR3 is TGTGCCAGCAGCTTCCTACCTTTAATTGATAATATGAACACTGAAGCTTTCTTT.